The 27 T cell receptor beta chains given below trace back to one sample, sequenced in a study of graft-versus-host responses after intestinal transplantation. These receptors have no identified antigens. Clones were sequenced by immunoSEQ multiplex PCR, and TCRdb holds only the in-frame ones, with some missing. The profile covers about 90,000 clones, with roughly 93% appearing a single time and approximately 0.2% taken by the ten largest. Specimen: unstimulated CD4+ T cells sorted from spleen or lymph node cells, collected before transplant. Every receptor here comes from a human donor who was the organ donor for an intestinal transplant.

This clone was counted between two and nine times. The V gene is TRBV6-6, the J gene TRBJ2-7, with D possibly matching TRBD1 (6 bases). The CDR3 spans 14 residues. Germline loops: CDR1 MNHNY, CDR2 SVGAGI (reference sequence). V was trimmed by 5 bases and J by 4 bases, leaving 15 bases between them. The chain's CDR3 is CASSQRTGPYEQYF. CDR3 sequence (DNA): TGTGCCAGCAGTCAAAGAACAGGGCCGTACGAGCAGTACTTC.

This clone was observed once. The chain uses TRBV27 and TRBJ1-2; 8 bases agree with TRBD1. J was trimmed by 1 base and V by 5 bases; bases with no gene match: 6. The CDR3 spans 15 residues. Germline loops: CDR1 MNHEY, CDR2 SMNVEV (reference sequence). The CDR3, as DNA: TGTGCCAGCAGTACCAGGGGGCTAGGTAACTATGGCTACACCTTC. Its protein is CASSTRGLGNYGYTF.

The chain couples TRBV6-5 to TRBJ2-1, with a weak D call TRBD2 (6 bases). The germline V gene encodes CDR1 MNHEY and CDR2 SVGAGI. CDR3 length equals 14 residues. With 2 bases removed from V and 6 bases from J, the gap between germline ends came to 11 bases. CDR3 sequence reads: CASSYRDLFNEQFF. The CDR3 DNA reads TGTGCCAGCAGTTACAGGGACTTATTCAATGAGCAGTTCTTC.

This rearrangement joins TRBV7-9 to TRBJ1-1; D is uncertain. CDR1 is SEHNR, CDR2 FQNEAQ, per germline (reference sequence). Between the trimmed V and J ends, which lost 5 bases and 11 bases, there was a span of 15 bases. This CDR3 region has 12 residues. The chain's CDR3 is CASSSWSVAAFF. The DNA of the CDR3 is TGTGCCAGCAGCAGTTGGAGTGTGGCGGCTTTCTTT.

The chain has TRBV5-1 and TRBJ2-1; 9 nucleotides match TRBD2. This CDR3 is 16 amino acids long. CDR1 is SGHRS, CDR2 YFSETQ, per germline. V trimming: 0 bases; J trimming: 7 bases; junction bases outside the gene matches: 8. The CDR3 DNA is TGCGCCAGCAGCTTGGGAGCGGGGGGCCTTAGGAATGAGCAGTTCTTC. Protein: CASSLGAGGLRNEQFF.

In its sample, this clone was seen once. The rearrangement links TRBV5-1 to TRBJ2-2; possibly TRBD2 for D (6 bases). Trimming took 10 bases from V and 0 from J, leaving 13 bases between them. The CDR3 length is 14 residues. From germline, CDR1 is SGHRS and CDR2 YFSETQ. The CDR3 bases are TGCGCCTCCTCGGAGGGATCGAACACCGGGGAGCTGTTTTTT. It encodes CASSEGSNTGELFF.

The gene calls are TRBV11-2 and TRBJ2-5; D remains unclear. The J call may be mistaken, given a closer DNA end match to TRBJ2-7. The CDR3 length is 14 residues. Germline assignment: CDR1 SGHAT and CDR2 FQNNGV. CDR3 amino acids: CASSSPRRRHEQYF. CDR3 nucleotides: TGTGCCAGCAGTTCACCCCGGCGACGGCACGAGCAGTACTTC.

V and J are TRBV27 and TRBJ1-2, with TRBD1 as a possible D gene (5 bases). The CDR3 totals 13 residues. CDR1 is MNHEY, CDR2 SMNVEV, per germline (reference sequence). V was cut by 6 bases and J by 2 bases, with 10 bases left in between. The CDR3 sequence: CASRVDSNYGYTF. In DNA, the CDR3 is TGTGCCAGCAGGGTAGACAGCAACTATGGCTACACCTTC.

The chain couples TRBV6-5 to TRBJ1-1, with D possibly being TRBD1 (5 bases). The CDR3 consists of 16 residues. The germline gives CDR1 MNHEY, CDR2 SVGAGI. V was clipped by 0 bases and J by 0 bases, with 11 bases between them. The CDR3 here is CASSYSFRQLNTEAFF. For the CDR3, the DNA is TGTGCCAGCAGTTACTCGTTTAGACAGCTGAACACTGAAGCTTTCTTT.

The V gene is TRBV19, the J gene TRBJ1-2; 8 nucleotides align to TRBD1. Germline CDR1 reads LNHDA; CDR2 reads SQIVND (reference sequence). The V and J ends lost 4 bases and 6 bases, in that order; junction bases with no gene match: 13. The CDR3 is made up of 16 amino acids. CDR3 amino acids: CASSRAGGPLSDGYTF. The CDR3, as DNA: TGTGCCAGTAGTAGGGCAGGGGGCCCGCTTTCGGATGGCTACACCTTC.

V is TRBV7-6 and J is TRBJ1-1; D gene unclear. V was cut by 5 bases and J by 3 bases, with 16 bases left in between. The germline V gene encodes CDR1 SGHVS and CDR2 FNYEAQ. There are 15 residues in the CDR3. The CDR3 coding sequence is TGTGCCAGCAGCGGTCTCCCGGACGGCCACACTGAAGCTTTCTTT. Its protein product is CASSGLPDGHTEAFF.

V and J are TRBV28 and TRBJ1-2; possible D gene TRBD1, 6 bases. The CDR3 contains 13 residues. Looked up from germline, CDR1 is MDHEN and CDR2 is SYDVKM. V dropped 5 bases and J dropped 8 bases, with 15 bases sitting between them. The CDR3 DNA follows: TGTGCCAGCAGTCCAACAGGGTTTGTAGGCTACACCTTC. Translated: CASSPTGFVGYTF.

The J gene is TRBJ1-2, the V gene TRBV18; D is unclear. V lost 3 bases and J 8 bases, leaving 13 bases between the germline ends. Per the germline V gene, CDR1 is KGHSH and CDR2 is LQKENI. The CDR3 consists of 13 residues. In DNA form, the CDR3 reads TGTGCCAGCTCACCCTCCTGGTTGGGAGGCTACACCTTC. Its translation is CASSPSWLGGYTF.

This chain uses TRBV5-8 with TRBJ1-5; 9 bases are shared with TRBD1. J lost 6 bases, V lost 3 bases, and 13 bases had no gene match. Looked up from germline, CDR1 is SGHTS and CDR2 is YDEGEE. The CDR3 length is 17 residues. The CDR3 bases are TGTGCCAGCAGCTCCGGGACAGGGAACTCCCCTGGTCAGCCCCAGCATTTT. Encoded protein: CASSSGTGNSPGQPQHF.

This chain joins TRBV6-6 and TRBJ2-7; 11 nucleotides align to TRBD1. Germline V gene data show CDR1 as MNHNY and CDR2 as SVGAGI (reference sequence). The CDR3 length is 15 residues. V dropped 0 bases and J dropped 2; count of bases not matched to a gene: 0. The CDR3 DNA reads TGTGCCAGCAGTTACTCGGGACAGGGGGCCTACGAGCAGTACTTC. Amino acids: CASSYSGQGAYEQYF.

The chain recombines TRBV5-1 with TRBJ2-5; D gene uncertain. Trimming shortened V by 0 bases and J by 11 bases, and 26 bases separated the two germline ends. This CDR3 region has 17 residues. Germline assignment: CDR1 SGHRS and CDR2 YFSETQ. The CDR3 coding sequence is TGCGCCAGCAGCTTGGTAACGGCGGATGTTATATATAAAACACAGTACTTC. Translating gives CASSLVTADVIYKTQYF.

V usage is TRBV5-1 and J usage is TRBJ1-4; 7 bases are shared with TRBD1. V was clipped by 7 bases and J by 10 bases; unmatched bases: 19. The germline V gene has CDR1 SGHRS and CDR2 YFSETQ. CDR3 length: 16 residues. The CDR3 sequence: CASSPVEDRAQGKLFF. CDR3 sequence (DNA): TGCGCCAGCTCTCCTGTCGAAGACAGGGCCCAGGGAAAACTGTTTTTT. The complete variable domain, with remaining parts taken from reference TRBV5-1 and TRBJ1-4, reads KAGVTQTPRYLIKTRGQQVTLSCSPISGHRSVSWYQQTPGQGLQFLFEYFSETQRNKGNFPGRFSGRQFSNSRSEMNVSTLELGDSALYLCASSPVEDRAQGKLFFGSGTQLSVL.

The chain employs TRBV11-2 and TRBJ1-3, with TRBD1 identical over 9 bases. The CDR3 loop spans 16 amino acids. Trimming removed 5 bases from V and 1 base from J; junction bases left unmatched: 6. Per germline, CDR1 SGHAT and CDR2 FQNNGV. The CDR3 region is CASSRSTGGSGNTIYF. The CDR3 DNA reads TGTGCCAGCAGCCGTTCGACAGGGGGATCTGGAAACACCATATATTTT.

This chain joins TRBV7-9 and TRBJ1-2; D uncertain. CDR1 and CDR2 from the germline V gene are SEHNR and FQNEAQ (reference sequence). Trimming pared 5 bases from V and 3 bases from J, leaving 4 bases between. The CDR3 length is 11 residues. This chain's CDR3 is CASSPYYGYTF. CDR3 DNA sequence: TGTGCCAGCAGCCCATACTATGGCTACACCTTC.

This chain joins TRBV7-2 and TRBJ1-2; the D is unclear. Germline lookup yields CDR1 SGHTA and CDR2 FQGNSA. V lost 3 bases and J lost 2, with 4 bases in between. The CDR3 is 12 residues long. CDR3 region: CASSLDNYGYTF. CDR3 DNA sequence: TGTGCCAGCAGCTTGGACAACTATGGCTACACCTTC. Complete variable domain (other parts from reference TRBV7-2 and TRBJ1-2): GAGVSQSPSNKVTEKGKDVELRCDPISGHTALYWYRQSLGQGLEFLIYFQGNSAPDKSGLPSDRFSAERTGGSVSTLTIQRTQQEDSAVYLCASSLDNYGYTFGSGTRLTVV.

This chain links TRBV9 with TRBJ2-5; no clear D gene. Trimming removed 0 bases at V and 2 bases at J, with 8 bases between. The CDR3 totals 14 residues. Germline values: CDR1 SGDLS, CDR2 YYNGEE. The CDR3 reads CASSVGTVQETQYF. In DNA, the CDR3 is TGTGCCAGCAGCGTAGGGACGGTACAAGAGACCCAGTACTTC.

V gene TRBV9 combines with J gene TRBJ1-3; unclear D gene. The CDR3 loop spans 15 amino acids. The V gene's germline CDR1 is SGDLS and CDR2 YYNGEE. V shed 4 bases and J shed 3 bases, with 14 bases lying between them. Written as DNA, the CDR3 is TGTGCCAGCAGCCCCAGCAGGACCAGTGGAAACACCATATATTTT. Translated, it gives CASSPSRTSGNTIYF.

V is TRBV25-1 and J is TRBJ2-2; 8 positions match TRBD2. The germline V gene encodes CDR1 MGHDK and CDR2 SYGVNS. This CDR3 has 14 residues. With 4 bases clipped from V and 10 bases from J, the junction kept 8 bases outside the gene matches. CDR3 coding DNA: TGTGCCAGCAGTGCCGGGGGGGGGATTGTGGAGCTGTTTTTT. It translates to CASSAGGGIVELFF.

V and J are TRBV28 and TRBJ1-1, with D hard to call. The germline gives CDR1 MDHEN, CDR2 SYDVKM. The CDR3 is 11 amino acids. V gave up 6 bases and J gave up 6 bases, with 8 bases separating them. The CDR3 coding sequence is TGTGCCAGCAGCCACGTGTCTGAAGCTTTCTTT. This codes for CASSHVSEAFF.

This chain uses TRBV7-6 with TRBJ1-6; 7 bases align to TRBD1. The J segment lost 5 bases and the V segment lost 3 bases, leaving 4 bases of the junction unmatched. This CDR3 region has 15 residues. Germline V lookup: CDR1 SGHVS, CDR2 FNYEAQ. In DNA, the CDR3 is TGTGCCAGCAGCTTGGCGGGACAGCATAATTCACCCCTCCACTTT. It encodes CASSLAGQHNSPLHF.

V and J are TRBV2 and TRBJ1-5; weak D call: TRBD1 (6 bases). Trimming took 4 bases from V and 4 from J, leaving 8 bases between them. Germline V gene lookup returns CDR1 SNHLY and CDR2 FYNNEI. The length of the CDR3 is 13 residues. The CDR3 DNA reads as TGTGCCAGCAGTGTAGGGGGGAATCAGCCCCAGCATTTT. Translating it yields CASSVGGNQPQHF.

The chain is built from TRBV5-1 and TRBJ2-3; perhaps D is TRBD1 or TRBD2 (5 bases each). CDR1 is SGHRS and CDR2 is YFSETQ in the germline V gene. This CDR3 contains 14 residues. V was pared by 3 bases and J by 1 base, with 9 bases between. DNA for the CDR3: TGCGCCAGCAGCTCATCGGGACGCACAGATACGCAGTATTTT. It translates to CASSSSGRTDTQYF.